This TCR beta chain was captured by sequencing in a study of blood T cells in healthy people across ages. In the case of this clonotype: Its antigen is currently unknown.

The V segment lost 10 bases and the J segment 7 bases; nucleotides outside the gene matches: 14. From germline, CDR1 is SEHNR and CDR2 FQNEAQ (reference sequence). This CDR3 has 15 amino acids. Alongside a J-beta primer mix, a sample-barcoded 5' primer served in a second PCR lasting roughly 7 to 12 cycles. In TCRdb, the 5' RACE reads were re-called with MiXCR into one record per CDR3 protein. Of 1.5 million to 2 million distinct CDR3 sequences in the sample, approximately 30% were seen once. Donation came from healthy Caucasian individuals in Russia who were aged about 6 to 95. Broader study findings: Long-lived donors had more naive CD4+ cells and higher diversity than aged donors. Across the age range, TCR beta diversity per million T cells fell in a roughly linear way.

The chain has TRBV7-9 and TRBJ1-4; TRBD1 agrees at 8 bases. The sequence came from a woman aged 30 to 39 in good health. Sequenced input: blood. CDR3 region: CATEIDQGAREKLFF. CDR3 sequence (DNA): TGTGCCACAGAAATTGATCAGGGGGCGCGTGAAAAACTGTTTTTT. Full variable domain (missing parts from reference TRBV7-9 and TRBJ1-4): DTGVSQNPRHKITKRGQNVTFRCDPISEHNRLYWYRQTLGQGPEFLTYFQNEAQLEKSRLLSDRFSAERPKGSFSTLEIQRTEQGDSAMYLCATEIDQGAREKLFFGSGTQLSVL.